Listed here are 18 T cell receptor beta chains from one sample, sequenced in a study of cytomegalovirus exposure and HLA in healthy donors. Primers included in the PCR were 60 Vbeta and 13 Jbeta primers. Method: immunoSEQ multiplex PCR; TCRdb's copy keeps in-frame clones and lacks some. The sample holds roughly 120,000 clones, around 81% seen once. The specimen sequenced was PBMCs. Receptors were obtained from a woman in her forties in good health and CMV-seronegative.

This clone was seen more than once but under ten times. The genes are TRBV5-1 and TRBJ2-5; TRBD1 agrees at 10 bases. Germline-derived CDR1 and CDR2 are SGHRS and YFSETQ. The CDR3 totals 14 residues. Trimming took 4 bases from V and 5 from J; bases not matched to a gene: 5. CDR3 coding DNA: TGCGCCAGCAGCGTTCCGGGACAGGGGGAGACCCAGTACTTC. Translating gives CASSVPGQGETQYF. Looking up the rest from reference TRBV5-1 and TRBJ2-5 gives the full variable domain: KAGVTQTPRYLIKTRGQQVTLSCSPISGHRSVSWYQQTPGQGLQFLFEYFSETQRNKGNFPGRFSGRQFSNSRSEMNVSTLELGDSALYLCASSVPGQGETQYFGPGTRLLVL.

V is TRBV10-3 and J is TRBJ2-3; TRBD2 matches 14 bases. CDR1 is ENHRY and CDR2 is SYGVKD in the germline V gene. CDR3 length: 16 residues. V lost 6 bases and J lost 6; bases outside the gene matches: 8. CDR3 bases: TGTGCCATCAGCACCGGGACTAGCGGGAGTAGTGATACGCAGTATTTT. Encoded protein: CAISTGTSGSSDTQYF.

The chain couples TRBV7-9 to TRBJ2-6, with a tentative D call TRBD2 (5 bases). The CDR3 loop spans 16 amino acids. Trimming stripped 0 bases from V and 2 bases from J, with 8 bases between. Germline assignment: CDR1 SEHNR and CDR2 FQNEAQ (reference sequence). Here the CDR3 reads CASSLAPRAGANVLTF. CDR3 in DNA: TGTGCCAGCAGCTTAGCCCCGAGGGCTGGGGCCAACGTCCTGACTTTC.

Only one count was recorded for this clone. CDR3 sequence (DNA): TGTGCCAGCAGTGCCCAACAGGGGGCGGGAGAGCAGTACTTC. Its protein is CASSAQQGAGEQYF. V and J are TRBV6-1 and TRBJ2-7; 9 positions match TRBD1. Trimming removed 4 bases from V and 7 bases from J; junction bases left unmatched: 8. The CDR3 totals 14 residues. CDR1 and CDR2 (germline): MNHNS, SASEGT.

The chain has TRBV6-1 and TRBJ2-5, with a tentative D call TRBD2 (6 bases). Germline V gives CDR1 MNHNS, CDR2 SASEGT. V was pared by 8 bases and J by 3 bases, with 16 bases between. The CDR3 consists of 14 residues. The CDR3 nucleotides read TGTGCCAGCTGGGCCAGGAGGGAGGAAGAGACCCAGTACTTC. The encoded protein is CASWARREEETQYF.

The V call is TRBV5-1, the J call TRBJ2-7; the D gene is possibly TRBD2 (5 bases). The germline V gene encodes CDR1 SGHRS and CDR2 YFSETQ. The CDR3 runs 16 residues. With 2 bases removed from V and 0 bases from J, the gap between germline ends came to 15 bases. CDR3 region: CASSFGTGKSSYEQYF. CDR3 bases: TGCGCCAGCAGCTTCGGTACGGGGAAGAGCTCCTACGAGCAGTACTTC.

The chain is built from TRBV7-2 and TRBJ2-3; TRBD1 is a possible D gene (6 bases). Germline V gene lookup returns CDR1 SGHTA and CDR2 FQGNSA. Trimming removed 4 bases from V and 6 bases from J, with 14 bases in between. The CDR3 totals 14 residues. CDR3: CASSYQGPADTQYF. The CDR3 nucleotides are TGTGCCAGCAGCTACCAGGGGCCTGCGGATACGCAGTATTTT.

The J gene is TRBJ2-1, the V gene TRBV14, with 9 bases aligning to TRBD1. CDR1 and CDR2 from the germline V gene are SGHDN and FVKESK. V dropped 2 bases and J dropped 8; count of bases not matched to a gene: 10. The CDR3 has 16 residues. In DNA, the CDR3 is TGTGCCAGCAGCCAAATCCGGACAGGGGAGGGCGATGAGCAGTTCTTC. Protein: CASSQIRTGEGDEQFF.

The gene calls are TRBV7-8 and TRBJ2-7; 12 bases line up with TRBD2. CDR3 length equals 17 residues. Germline trimming cut 5 bases from V and 0 bases from J; bases unmatched to any gene: 8. Germline values: CDR1 SGHVS, CDR2 FQNEAQ. The CDR3 region is CASSGDRTSGISYEQYF. The CDR3, as DNA: TGTGCCAGCAGCGGTGATAGGACTAGCGGGATCTCCTACGAGCAGTACTTC.

The genes are TRBV29-1 and TRBJ2-3; 10 bases are a match to TRBD2. V gave up 5 bases and J gave up 2 bases; unmatched junction bases: 7. The CDR3 covers 15 residues. Germline V lookup: CDR1 SQVTM, CDR2 ANQGSEA. The CDR3 region is CSVYDSGGFTDTQYF. CDR3 DNA sequence: TGCAGCGTTTATGATAGCGGGGGGTTCACAGATACGCAGTATTTT.

This clone occurred once. The chain recombines TRBV7-8 with TRBJ2-5, with TRBD2 matching 7 bases. The CDR3 is 14 amino acids. Looked up from germline, CDR1 is SGHVS and CDR2 is FQNEAQ. Unmatched junction bases numbered 2, after V lost 4 bases and J lost 0 bases. As DNA, the CDR3 is TGTGCCAGCAGCTGGGGGGGGTACCAAGAGACCCAGTACTTC. Amino acid sequence: CASSWGGYQETQYF. Full variable domain (rest looked up from reference TRBV7-8 and TRBJ2-5): GAGVSQSPRYKVAKRGQDVALRCDPISGHVSLFWYQQALGQGPEFLTYFQNEAQLDKSGLPSDRFFAERPEGSVSTLKIQRTQQEDSAVYLCASSWGGYQETQYFGPGTRLLVL.

The chain uses TRBV30 and TRBJ1-4; D is ambiguous. V was cut by 4 bases and J by 9 bases, with 9 bases left in between. This CDR3 has 11 residues. Germline V gives CDR1 GTSNPN, CDR2 SVGIG (reference sequence). The CDR3 protein is CAWMDGKKLFF. The CDR3 region has the DNA TGTGCCTGGATGGACGGGAAAAAACTGTTTTTT.

The rearrangement links TRBV6-1 to TRBJ2-3; D possibly corresponds to TRBD1 (5 bases). The CDR3 totals 15 residues. Germline V gene data show CDR1 as MNHNS and CDR2 as SASEGT. V was trimmed by 3 bases and J by 4 bases, leaving 14 bases between them. DNA for the CDR3: TGTGCCAGCAGTGATCTGAAGGGGTGGCCAGATACGCAGTATTTT. Its translation: CASSDLKGWPDTQYF.

The V and J genes are TRBV11-3 and TRBJ2-1; 7 bases match TRBD2. CDR1 and CDR2 (germline): SGHNT, YENEEA. The V and J ends lost 3 bases and 4 bases, in that order; junction bases with no gene match: 3. CDR3 length: 14 residues. CDR3 sequence reads: CASSLGGLYNEQFF. The CDR3 DNA sequence: TGTGCCAGCAGCTTGGGGGGGTTGTACAATGAGCAGTTCTTC.

J is TRBJ1-2 and V is TRBV30; 9 bases map to TRBD1. The CDR3 spans 13 residues. The J segment lost 5 bases and the V segment lost 5 bases, leaving 6 bases of the junction unmatched. Germline CDR1 and CDR2: GTSNPN and SVGIG (reference sequence). The CDR3 DNA follows: TGTGCCTGGCAGACAGGGGGTGTATATGGCTACACCTTC. It specifies CAWQTGGVYGYTF.

This CDR3 reads CASSSAGGSYNEQFF. In DNA, the CDR3 is TGTGCCAGCAGCTCAGCGGGGGGCTCCTACAATGAGCAGTTCTTC. The J gene is TRBJ2-1, the V gene TRBV11-2; 9 positions match TRBD2. The CDR3 has 15 amino acids. Per the germline V gene, CDR1 is SGHAT and CDR2 is FQNNGV. The junction had 1 base not matched to a gene; V was cut back by 4 bases and J by 0 bases. Based on the CDR3 plus reference TRBV11-2 and TRBJ2-1, the full variable domain is EAGVAQSPRYKIIEKRQSVAFWCNPISGHATLYWYQQILGQGPKLLIQFQNNGVVDDSQLPKDRFSAERLKGVDSTLKIQPAKLEDSAVYLCASSSAGGSYNEQFFGPGTRLTVL.

The CDR3 DNA follows: TGTGCCAGTAGTATAGCCCCCGCCGGGGGACCGGGCACTGAAGCTTTCTTT. Amino acid sequence: CASSIAPAGGPGTEAFF. This rearrangement joins TRBV19 to TRBJ1-1; a possible D gene is TRBD1 (5 bases). CDR3 length: 17 residues. CDR1 and CDR2 (germline): LNHDA, SQIVND (reference sequence). Trimming removed 1 base from V and 4 bases from J, with 19 bases in between. The full variable domain, in which reference TRBV19 and TRBJ1-1 provide the parts outside the CDR3, is DGGITQSPKYLFRKEGQNVTLSCEQNLNHDAMYWYRQDPGQGLRLIYYSQIVNDFQKGDIAEGYSVSREKKESFPLTVTSAQKNPTAFYLCASSIAPAGGPGTEAFFGQGTRLTVV.

This chain uses TRBV15 with TRBJ1-2; no reliable D call. Trimming removed 2 bases from V and 1 base from J, with 8 bases in between. Per germline, CDR1 LNHNV and CDR2 YYDKDF (reference sequence). CDR3 length equals 14 residues. The DNA of the CDR3 is TGTGCCACCAGCAGAACCATAGTTAACTATGGCTACACCTTC. It codes for CATSRTIVNYGYTF.